This entry describes one T cell receptor (beta chain). Libraries were prepared by immunoSEQ multiplex PCR; TCRdb keeps only in-frame clonotypes and omits some of them. Among 46,000 or so clones listed, over 70% were seen once. These data are taken from a study of blood T cell repertoires in COVID-19. At the level of the study: Researchers got acute and convalescent COVID-19 samples from the United States, Italy and Spain.

V lost 5 bases and J 1 base, leaving 14 bases between the germline ends. This CDR3 has 16 residues. The V gene's germline CDR1 is KGHSH and CDR2 LQKENI. This TCR was sampled from a man aged 45-65 years with acute or convalescent COVID-19. Specimen: peripheral blood. The V call is TRBV18, the J call TRBJ2-2; D might be TRBD1 (6 bases). CDR3 loop: CASSSPTGLNTGELFF. CDR3 in DNA: TGTGCCAGCTCATCGCCGACAGGATTGAACACCGGGGAGCTGTTTTTT.